Below, one T cell receptor beta chain is given with its context. The data derive from a study of blood T cell repertoires in COVID-19. Study background: Material from acute and convalescent COVID-19 was sourced from the United States, Italy and Spain. Sources were T cells, B-cell-depleted T cells, or PBMCs; the material itself was cDNA or gDNA.

Trimming shortened V by 6 bases and J by 2 bases, and 13 bases separated the two germline ends. The CDR3 is 14 amino acids. Germline CDR1 is MNHEY and CDR2 is SVGAGI. Authors' methods: Quantification of nucleated cells was approximated via reference gene primer amplification. The data were produced by immunoSEQ multiplex PCR, yet TCRdb's version contains in-frame clones alone and is incomplete. V, J and clone size are taken as reported in that table, and D and trimming were inferred from the DNA itself. The sample holds some 62,000 clones; around 80% are singletons and the top ten take roughly 4.8%. The chain combines TRBV6-5 with TRBJ1-1; D is unclear. The sequence came from a human donor in a cohort sampled during active COVID-19. Sequencing input: peripheral blood. The CDR3 protein is CASSRLAANTEAFF. CDR3 sequence (DNA): TGTGCCAGCAGCCGACTCGCAGCAAACACTGAAGCTTTCTTT.